This is a list of T cell receptor beta chains from one sample in a study of T cell repertoires in cytomegalovirus infection. One entry per CDR3 protein results from TCRdb running MiXCR on the reads. The sample carries roughly 500,000 distinct CDR3 sequences, 11% recorded once. The sample comprised PBMCs. These TCRs come from a human donor in good health (CMV status not recorded). Some clones in this sample may be carry-over from other donors' samples. Each CDR3 is given with its conserved first and last residue. The D gene is left open where the match is weak. Part of the rows lack a size; the others show once, few, many or a class for expanded clones.

TRBD1 | TRBJ2-5 | TRBV28 | many | TGTGCCAGCAGTACAGACAGGGGGGGAAACCAAGAGACCCAGTACTTC | CASSTDRGGNQETQYF
. | TRBJ1-6 | TRBV27 | . | TGTGCCAGCAGCTCGCCCGGGAGCTCCTATAATTCACCCCTCCACTTT | CASSSPGSSYNSPLHF
. | TRBJ2-3 | TRBV27 | many | TGTGCCAGCAGCCCCTCCAGGAGCGGGAGCACAGATACGCAGTATTTT | CASSPSRSGSTDTQYF
. | TRBJ2-1 | TRBV20-1 | many | TGCAGTGTCCCGTACTTCGGGAGCCTTAATGAGCAGTTCTTC | CSVPYFGSLNEQFF
. | TRBJ1-1 | TRBV7-8 | many | TGTGCCAGCAGCTTGGGGGTAACAGTCGAAGCTTTCTTT | CASSLGVTVEAFF
. | TRBJ1-1 | TRBV6-6 | many | TGTGCCAGCAGTCCGAGGGGGGCGAGGGTGAACACTGAAGCTTTCTTT | CASSPRGARVNTEAFF
TRBD2 | TRBJ2-4 | TRBV4-2 | many | TGTGCCAGCAGCCCCGGACCGGGGGGGTTCGCCAAAAACATTCAGTACTTC | CASSPGPGGFAKNIQYF
TRBD2 | TRBJ2-1 | TRBV20-1 | few | TGCAGTGCTAGTACGAGCGGGATGAAAAATGAGCAGTTCTTC | CSASTSGMKNEQFF
. | TRBJ1-1 | TRBV11-3 | many | TGTGCCAGCAGCTTTGGGGGTTTGAACACTGAAGCTTTCTTT | CASSFGGLNTEAFF
TRBD1 | TRBJ2-7 | TRBV6-1 | . | TGTGCCAGCAGAAGAGGACAGGGAGGCTCCTACGAGCAGTACTTC | CASRRGQGGSYEQYF
. | TRBJ1-5 | TRBV15 | . | TGTGCCACCAGCAGGGACCGCGGTATTAATCAGCCCCAGCATTTT | CATSRDRGINQPQHF
. | TRBJ1-2 | TRBV7-9 | . | TGTGCCAGCAGCTTAGTAGGGACACCTACTAACTATGGCTACACCTTC | CASSLVGTPTNYGYTF
. | TRBJ1-5 | TRBV12-3/TRBV12-4 | many | TGTGCCAGCAGTCCCATTCAGGGGCAGCCCCAGCATTTT | CASSPIQGQPQHF
. | TRBJ2-7 | TRBV20-1 | many | TGCAGTGCTAACAAGCCCACGGGACAAGTACTCGAGCAGTACTTC | CSANKPTGQVLEQYF
. | TRBJ2-5 | TRBV20-1 | . | TGCAGTGCTAGGGTAATCGGGACCCAGTACTTC | CSARVIGTQYF
TRBD1 | TRBJ1-4 | TRBV28 | . | TGTGCCAGCAGCACCATGGGACAGGGTAAAGAAAAACTGTTTTTT | CASSTMGQGKEKLFF
. | TRBJ1-4 | TRBV6-4 | few | TGTGCCAGCAGCATTCTCAGGGAAAAACTGTTTTTT | CASSILREKLFF
TRBD2 | TRBJ2-1 | TRBV12-5 | . | TGTGCTAGTGGTCGGACTAGCGGTCCCTACAATGAGCAGTTCTTC | CASGRTSGPYNEQFF
. | TRBJ2-3 | TRBV7-8 | many | TGTGCCAGCAGCTTAGCCCGGTGGTCCAGCACAGATACGCAGTATTTT | CASSLARWSSTDTQYF
. | TRBJ1-3 | TRBV7-2 | . | TGTGCCGGCAGCTTGGGGGTCTCTGGAAACACCATATATTTT | CAGSLGVSGNTIYF
TRBD1 | TRBJ1-1 | TRBV9 | few | TGTGCCAGCAGCCCGGGGGACAGGCCTTATAAGGGCACTGAAGCTTTCTTT | CASSPGDRPYKGTEAFF
. | TRBJ2-3 | TRBV29-1 | . | TGCAGCGTTGTCGGTCGGGCTAGCGAGGGTAGCACAGATACGCAGTATTTT | CSVVGRASEGSTDTQYF
TRBD1 | TRBJ1-6 | TRBV20-1 | . | TGCAGTGCCACGACAGGGGGCCGAGATTCACCCCTCCACTTT | CSATTGGRDSPLHF
. | TRBJ2-3 | TRBV7-9 | many | TGTGCCAGCAGCTTGAATACCGATAGGCCAGATACGCAGTATTTT | CASSLNTDRPDTQYF
. | TRBJ2-1 | TRBV4-2 | many | TGTGCCAGCAGCTTACAAGGGGACTCCGACAATGAGCAGTTCTTC | CASSLQGDSDNEQFF
. | TRBJ2-3 | TRBV7-3 | many | TGTGCCAGCAGCCCGGGGAAGATTAGCACAGATACGCAGTATTTT | CASSPGKISTDTQYF
. | TRBJ2-2 | TRBV20-1 | few | TGCAGTGCTAGAGTGGATTCCGGGAACGGGGAGCTGTTTTTT | CSARVDSGNGELFF
TRBD2 | TRBJ2-3 | TRBV11-2 | many | TGTGCCAGCAGCCCTCCTTGGGCGGGGGGGCCTGTAGATACGCAGTATTTT | CASSPPWAGGPVDTQYF
. | TRBJ2-2 | TRBV5-4 | many | TGTGCCAGCAGCTTGGCTTTCGCTAACACCGGGGAGCTGTTTTTT | CASSLAFANTGELFF
. | TRBJ1-1 | TRBV6-1 | . | TGTGCCAGCAGTGAAGTTTCCAGATACACTGAAGCTTTCTTT | CASSEVSRYTEAFF
TRBD1 | TRBJ1-1 | TRBV7-3 | many | TGTGCCAGCAGTTTAACAGGGGCGAACACTGAAGCTTTCTTT | CASSLTGANTEAFF
. | TRBJ2-3 | TRBV30 | few | TGTGCCTGGAGTCCCCTGCGGGGTACAGATACGCAGTATTTT | CAWSPLRGTDTQYF
. | TRBJ2-3 | TRBV20-1 | few | TGCAGTGCTCTCGGGGAATTTGTAGATACGCAGTATTTT | CSALGEFVDTQYF
. | TRBJ1-1 | TRBV27 | . | TGTGCCAGGCCGAGGGGGACTGAAGCTTTCTTT | CARPRGTEAFF
. | TRBJ1-5 | TRBV19 | few | TGTGCCAGTAAAGCAGGGAGTAGCAATCAGCCCCAGCATTTT | CASKAGSSNQPQHF
. | TRBJ1-1 | TRBV10-2 | many | TGCGCCAGCAGTCACAGGCTGGGCACTGAAGCTTTCTTT | CASSHRLGTEAFF
. | TRBJ1-2 | TRBV6-1 | many | TGTGCCAGCAGCCTGGCAAGGGATTTCTATGGCTACACCTTC | CASSLARDFYGYTF
. | TRBJ1-3 | TRBV7-9 | many | TGTGCCAGCAGCTTACCCAGGAACCTCGGAAACACCATATATTTT | CASSLPRNLGNTIYF
. | TRBJ1-5 | TRBV6-1 | many | TGTGCCAGCAGTTCCCTGACGGACTCGGATAGCAATCAGCCCCAGCATTTT | CASSSLTDSDSNQPQHF